This T cell receptor (beta chain) was captured by sequencing in a study of blood T cell repertoires in COVID-19. Study summary: Nucleic acid was either cDNA or gDNA, and it came from T cells, B-cell-depleted T cells, or PBMCs.

CDR3 length: 18 amino acids. The J segment lost 2 bases and the V segment lost 6 bases, leaving 15 bases of the junction unmatched. Germline V gene data show CDR1 as ENHRY and CDR2 as SYGVKD. Source study methods: Scientists estimated how many nucleated cells there were by amplifying reference gene primers. Clones were sequenced by immunoSEQ multiplex PCR, and TCRdb holds only the in-frame ones, with some missing. V, J and clone size were drawn from that table, and D and trimming were deduced from the DNA. The sample lists roughly 86,000 clones; 80% to 85% were seen once. This clonotype was sampled from a man aged 55 to 70 with acute or convalescent COVID-19. Sequenced: peripheral blood. The rearrangement uses TRBV10-3 and TRBJ2-3, with TRBD2 matching 9 bases. CDR3 in DNA: TGTGCCATCAGGCTCACTGAATTAGCGGGGGCACTCACAGATACGCAGTATTTT. This codes for CAIRLTELAGALTDTQYF.